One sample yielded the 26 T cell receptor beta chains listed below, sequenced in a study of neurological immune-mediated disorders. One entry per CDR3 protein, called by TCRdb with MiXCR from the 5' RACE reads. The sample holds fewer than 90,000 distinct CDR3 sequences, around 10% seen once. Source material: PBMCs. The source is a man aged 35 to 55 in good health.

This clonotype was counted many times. Written as DNA, the CDR3 is TGTGCCACCAGCAGAGATGAAGACACCATATATTTT. Translation: CATSRDEDTIYF. V usage is TRBV15 and J usage is TRBJ1-3; D gene uncertain. CDR1 and CDR2 from the germline V gene are LNHNV and YYDKDF (reference sequence). This CDR3 contains 12 residues. The ends were cut back, 0 bases at V and 8 bases at J, with 5 bases in the middle.

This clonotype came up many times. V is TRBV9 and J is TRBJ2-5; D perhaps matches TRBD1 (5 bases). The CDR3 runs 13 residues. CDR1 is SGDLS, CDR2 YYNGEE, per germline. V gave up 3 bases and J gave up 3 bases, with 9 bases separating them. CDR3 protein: CASSATAKETQYF. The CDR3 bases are TGTGCCAGCAGCGCGACAGCGAAAGAGACCCAGTACTTC. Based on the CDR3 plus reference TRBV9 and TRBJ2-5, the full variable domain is DSGVTQTPKHLITATGQRVTLRCSPRSGDLSVYWYQQSLDQGLQFLIQYYNGEERAKGNILERFSAQQFPDLHSELNLSSLELGDSALYFCASSATAKETQYFGPGTRLLVL.

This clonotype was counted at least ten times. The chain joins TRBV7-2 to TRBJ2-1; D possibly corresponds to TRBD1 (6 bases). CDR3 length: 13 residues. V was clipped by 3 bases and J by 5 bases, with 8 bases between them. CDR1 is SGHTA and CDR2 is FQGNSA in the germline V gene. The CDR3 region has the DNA TGTGCCAGCAGCTTTAACAGGGACAATGAGCAGTTCTTC. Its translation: CASSFNRDNEQFF.

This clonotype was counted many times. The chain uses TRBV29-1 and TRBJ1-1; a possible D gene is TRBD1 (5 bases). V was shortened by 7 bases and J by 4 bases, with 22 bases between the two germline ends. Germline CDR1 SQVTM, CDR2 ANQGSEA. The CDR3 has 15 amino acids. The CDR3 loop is CSGVGGNVVGTEAFF. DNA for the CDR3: TGCAGCGGGGTCGGGGGGAACGTAGTCGGCACTGAAGCTTTCTTT.

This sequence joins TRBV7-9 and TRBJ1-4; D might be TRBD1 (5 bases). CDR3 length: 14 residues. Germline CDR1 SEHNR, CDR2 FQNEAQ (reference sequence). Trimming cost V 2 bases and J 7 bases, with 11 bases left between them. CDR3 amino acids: CASSLNGAREKLFF. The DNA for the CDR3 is TGTGCCAGCAGCTTAAATGGGGCGCGTGAAAAACTGTTTTTT.

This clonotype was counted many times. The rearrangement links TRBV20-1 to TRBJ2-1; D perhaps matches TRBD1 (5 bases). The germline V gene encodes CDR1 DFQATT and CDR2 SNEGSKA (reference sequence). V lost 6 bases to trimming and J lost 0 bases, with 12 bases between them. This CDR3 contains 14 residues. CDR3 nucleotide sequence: TGCAGTGCCCCCACAGGAAGCTCCTACAATGAGCAGTTCTTC. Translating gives CSAPTGSSYNEQFF.

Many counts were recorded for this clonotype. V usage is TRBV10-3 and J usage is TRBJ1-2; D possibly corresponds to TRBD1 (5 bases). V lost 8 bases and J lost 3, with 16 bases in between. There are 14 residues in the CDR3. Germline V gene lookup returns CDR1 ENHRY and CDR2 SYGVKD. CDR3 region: CAIGTLGSDYGYTF. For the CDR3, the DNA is TGTGCCATCGGGACGTTAGGTTCGGACTATGGCTACACCTTC.

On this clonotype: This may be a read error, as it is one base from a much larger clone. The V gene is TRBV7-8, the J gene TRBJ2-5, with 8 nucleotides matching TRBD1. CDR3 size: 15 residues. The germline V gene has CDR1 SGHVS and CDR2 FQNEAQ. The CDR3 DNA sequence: TGTGCCAGCAGCTTAGCCGGACAGGGTAGGGAGACCCGGTACTTC. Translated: CASSLAGQGRETRYF.

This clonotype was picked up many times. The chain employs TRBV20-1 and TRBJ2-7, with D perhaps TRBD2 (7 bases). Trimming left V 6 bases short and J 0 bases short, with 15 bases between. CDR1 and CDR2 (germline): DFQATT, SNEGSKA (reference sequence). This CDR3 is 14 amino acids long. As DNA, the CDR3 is TGCAGTGCCAACCGGCGGGGGCTCTCCTACGAGCAGTACTTC. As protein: CSANRRGLSYEQYF.

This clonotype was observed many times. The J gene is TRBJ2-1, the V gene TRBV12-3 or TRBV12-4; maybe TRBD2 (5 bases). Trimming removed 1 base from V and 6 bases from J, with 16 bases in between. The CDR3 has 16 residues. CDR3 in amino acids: CASSLGDYTGPNEQFF. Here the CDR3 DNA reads TGTGCCAGCAGTTTAGGCGACTACACGGGTCCCAATGAGCAGTTCTTC.

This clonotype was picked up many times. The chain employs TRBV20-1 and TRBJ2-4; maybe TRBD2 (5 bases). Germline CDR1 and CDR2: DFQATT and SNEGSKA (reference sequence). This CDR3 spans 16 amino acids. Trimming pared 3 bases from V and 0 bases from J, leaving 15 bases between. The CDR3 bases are TGCAGTGCTAGGGAGGTACAGTACTTAGCCAAAAACATTCAGTACTTC. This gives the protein CSAREVQYLAKNIQYF.

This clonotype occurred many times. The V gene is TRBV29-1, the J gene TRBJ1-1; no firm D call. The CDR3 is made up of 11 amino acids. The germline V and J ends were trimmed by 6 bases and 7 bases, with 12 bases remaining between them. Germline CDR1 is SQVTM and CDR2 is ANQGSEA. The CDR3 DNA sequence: TGCAGCGTAGCCGTTTTGGGTGAAGCTTTCTTT. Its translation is CSVAVLGEAFF.

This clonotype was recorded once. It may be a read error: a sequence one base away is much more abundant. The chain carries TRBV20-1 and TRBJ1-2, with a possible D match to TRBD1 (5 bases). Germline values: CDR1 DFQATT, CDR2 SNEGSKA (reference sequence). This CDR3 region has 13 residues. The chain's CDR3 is CSARDSRTPHSSF. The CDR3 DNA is TGCAGTGCTAGAGATTCCAGGACACCCCATTCAAGCTTC.

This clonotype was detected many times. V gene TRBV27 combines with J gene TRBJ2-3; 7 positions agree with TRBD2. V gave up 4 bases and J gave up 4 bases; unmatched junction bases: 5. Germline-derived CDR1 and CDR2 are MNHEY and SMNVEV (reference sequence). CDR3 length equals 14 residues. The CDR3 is CASSSWTRADTQYF. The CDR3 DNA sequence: TGTGCCAGCAGTTCCTGGACTAGGGCAGATACGCAGTATTTT.

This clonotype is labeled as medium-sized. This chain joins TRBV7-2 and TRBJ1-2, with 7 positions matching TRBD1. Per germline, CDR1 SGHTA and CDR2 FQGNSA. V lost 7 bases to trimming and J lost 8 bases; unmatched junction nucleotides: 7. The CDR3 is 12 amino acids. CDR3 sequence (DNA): TGTGCCAGCACCAAGACAGGGATCGGCTACACCTTC. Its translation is CASTKTGIGYTF. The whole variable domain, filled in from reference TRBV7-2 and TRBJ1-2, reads GAGVSQSPSNKVTEKGKDVELRCDPISGHTALYWYRQSLGQGLEFLIYFQGNSAPDKSGLPSDRFSAERTGGSVSTLTIQRTQQEDSAVYLCASTKTGIGYTFGSGTRLTVV.

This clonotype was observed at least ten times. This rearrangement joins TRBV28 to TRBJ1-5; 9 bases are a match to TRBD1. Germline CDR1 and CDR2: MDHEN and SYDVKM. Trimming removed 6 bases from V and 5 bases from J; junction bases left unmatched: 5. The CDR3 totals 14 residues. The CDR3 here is CASSPDRGDQPQHF. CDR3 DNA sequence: TGTGCCAGCAGCCCGGACAGGGGAGATCAGCCCCAGCATTTT.

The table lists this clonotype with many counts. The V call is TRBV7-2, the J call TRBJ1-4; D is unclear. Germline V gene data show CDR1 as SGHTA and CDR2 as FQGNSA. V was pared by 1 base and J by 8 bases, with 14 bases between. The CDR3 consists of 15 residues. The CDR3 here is CASSLDGSRTEKLFF. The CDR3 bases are TGTGCCAGCAGCTTAGACGGCTCGCGGACGGAAAAACTGTTTTTT.

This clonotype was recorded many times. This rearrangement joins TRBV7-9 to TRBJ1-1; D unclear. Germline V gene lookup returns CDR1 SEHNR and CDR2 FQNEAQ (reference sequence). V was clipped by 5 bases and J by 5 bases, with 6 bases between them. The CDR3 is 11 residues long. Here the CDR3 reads CASSPGTEAFF. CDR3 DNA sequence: TGTGCCAGCAGCCCCGGGACTGAAGCTTTCTTT. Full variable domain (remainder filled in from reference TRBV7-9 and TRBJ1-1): DTGVSQNPRHKITKRGQNVTFRCDPISEHNRLYWYRQTLGQGPEFLTYFQNEAQLEKSRLLSDRFSAERPKGSFSTLEIQRTEQGDSAMYLCASSPGTEAFFGQGTRLTVV.

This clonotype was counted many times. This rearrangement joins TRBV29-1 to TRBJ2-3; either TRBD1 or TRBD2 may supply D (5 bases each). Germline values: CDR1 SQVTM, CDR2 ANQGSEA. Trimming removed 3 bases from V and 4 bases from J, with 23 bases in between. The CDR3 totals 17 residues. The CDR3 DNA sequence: TGCAGCGTTGAGGGGGACCTAGGTCATCAGCCCCCAGATACGCAGTATTTT. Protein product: CSVEGDLGHQPPDTQYF.

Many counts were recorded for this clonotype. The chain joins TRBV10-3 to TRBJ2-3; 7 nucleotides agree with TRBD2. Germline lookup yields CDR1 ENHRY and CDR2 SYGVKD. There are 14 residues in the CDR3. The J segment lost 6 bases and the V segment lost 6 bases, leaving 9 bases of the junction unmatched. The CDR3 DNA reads TGTGCCATCAGAACCGGGGGGAAAGGGGATACGCAGTATTTT. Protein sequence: CAIRTGGKGDTQYF.

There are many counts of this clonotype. The CDR3 nucleotides are TGCGCCAGCAGCCAAGAAGACCGAGGTGGAGCCTACGAGCAGTACTTC. Encoded protein: CASSQEDRGGAYEQYF. The genes are TRBV4-1 and TRBJ2-7; no clear D. V lost 0 bases and J 2 bases, leaving 14 bases between the germline ends. The CDR3 spans 16 residues. The V gene's germline CDR1 is MGHRA and CDR2 YSYEKL.

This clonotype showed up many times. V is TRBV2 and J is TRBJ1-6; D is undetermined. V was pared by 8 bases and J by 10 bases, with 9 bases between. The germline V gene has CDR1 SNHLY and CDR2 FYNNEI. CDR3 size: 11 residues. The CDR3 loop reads CASSVTSPLHF. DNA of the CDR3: TGTGCCAGCTCGGTTACATCACCCCTCCACTTT.

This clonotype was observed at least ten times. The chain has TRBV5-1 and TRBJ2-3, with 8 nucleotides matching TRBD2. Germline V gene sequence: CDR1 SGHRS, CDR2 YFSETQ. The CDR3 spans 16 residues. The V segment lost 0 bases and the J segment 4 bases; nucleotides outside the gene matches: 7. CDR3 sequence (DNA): TGCGCCAGCAGCTTGGCCGTCGGGGGGGGTGCAGATACGCAGTATTTT. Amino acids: CASSLAVGGGADTQYF. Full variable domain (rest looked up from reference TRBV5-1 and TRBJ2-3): KAGVTQTPRYLIKTRGQQVTLSCSPISGHRSVSWYQQTPGQGLQFLFEYFSETQRNKGNFPGRFSGRQFSNSRSEMNVSTLELGDSALYLCASSLAVGGGADTQYFGPGTRLTVL.

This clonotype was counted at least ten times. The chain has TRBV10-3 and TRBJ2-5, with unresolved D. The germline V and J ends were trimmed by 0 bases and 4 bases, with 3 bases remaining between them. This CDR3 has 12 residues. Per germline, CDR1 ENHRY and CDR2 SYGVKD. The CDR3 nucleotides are TGTGCCATCAGTGAGTCGGCAGAGACCCAGTACTTC. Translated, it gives CAISESAETQYF.

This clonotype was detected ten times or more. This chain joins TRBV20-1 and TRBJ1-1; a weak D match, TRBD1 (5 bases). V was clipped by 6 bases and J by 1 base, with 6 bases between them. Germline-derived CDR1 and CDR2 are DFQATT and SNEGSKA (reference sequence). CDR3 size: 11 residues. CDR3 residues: CSAGPNTEAFF. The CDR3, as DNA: TGCAGTGCGGGGCCGAACACTGAAGCTTTCTTT.

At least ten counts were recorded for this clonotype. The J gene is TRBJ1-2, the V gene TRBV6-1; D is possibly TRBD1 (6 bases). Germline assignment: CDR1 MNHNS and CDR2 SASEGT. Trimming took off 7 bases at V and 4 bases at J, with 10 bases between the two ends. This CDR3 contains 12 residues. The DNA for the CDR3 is TGTGCCAGCAATCAGGGGACCTATGGCTACACCTTC. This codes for CASNQGTYGYTF.